This T cell receptor beta chain was captured in a study of blood T cells in healthy people across ages. This CDR3 has 13 residues. V shed 1 base and J shed 2 bases, with 6 bases lying between them. Germline V gene lookup returns CDR1 SGHTA and CDR2 FQGNSA. Each individual donor underwent a draw of approximately 10 milliliters of peripheral blood. Using a J-beta primer mix together with a sample-barcoded 5' primer, a second PCR was run for roughly 6 to 11 cycles. Via MiXCR, TCRdb re-called the 5' RACE reads, giving one row per CDR3 protein. The data contain 1.5 million to 2 million distinct CDR3 sequences, 49% of them singletons.

This chain links TRBV7-2 with TRBJ2-7; D uncertain. The sequenced sample was blood. This receptor was identified in a woman aged 35 to 49 in good health. The CDR3 region is CASSLVVTYEQYF. The CDR3 coding sequence is TGTGCCAGCAGCTTAGTTGTTACCTACGAGCAGTACTTC. The variable domain in full, with the rest retrieved from reference TRBV7-2 and TRBJ2-7, is GAGVSQSPSNKVTEKGKDVELRCDPISGHTALYWYRQSLGQGLEFLIYFQGNSAPDKSGLPSDRFSAERTGGSVSTLTIQRTQQEDSAVYLCASSLVVTYEQYFGPGTRLTVT.